A selection of T cell receptor beta chains follows, all from one sample in a study of human T cells and chemical hapten exposure. TCRdb processed the RACE reads anew with MiXCR; each CDR3 protein has one entry. The profile covers 50,000 to 65,000 distinct CDR3 sequences, with more than 9.5% appearing a single time and around a sixth taken by the ten largest. The material was whole blood, obtained in connection with sensitization to the hapten diphenylcyclopropenone (DPC). These receptors all stem from a woman in her forties with alopecia areata. Some clones in this sample may be carry-over from other donors' samples. Each CDR3 is given with its conserved first and last residue. D genes are given only for firm matches. Clone size appears in some rows only: once, few, many, or a class for an expanded clone.

D gene	V gene	J gene	clone size	CDR3 protein	CDR3 DNA
-	TRBV20-1	TRBJ2-5	many	CSARAPQETQYF	TGCAGTGCTAGGGCCCCCCAAGAGACCCAGTACTTC
-	TRBV12-3/TRBV12-4	TRBJ1-5	few	CASSYLGPNQPQHF	TGTGCCAGCAGCTACTTGGGTCCCAATCAGCCCCAGCATTTT
-	TRBV2	TRBJ1-1	-	CASSAGLNTEAFF	TGTGCCAGCAGTGCGGGACTGAACACTGAAGCTTTCTTT
-	TRBV3-1	TRBJ1-2	few	CASSQDNDNYGYTF	TGTGCCAGCAGCCAAGATAACGACAACTATGGCTACACCTTC
TRBD2	TRBV5-4	TRBJ2-4	-	CASSYGGGNIQYF	TGTGCCAGCAGCTATGGGGGGGGAAACATTCAGTACTTC
-	TRBV18	TRBJ2-2	few	CASSPRGTGELFF	TGTGCCAGCTCACCACGGGGCACCGGGGAGCTGTTTTTT
TRBD1	TRBV9	TRBJ1-2	-	CASSVGTGTGSYGYTF	TGTGCCAGCAGCGTAGGTACCGGGACAGGGAGCTATGGCTACACCTTC
-	TRBV12-3/TRBV12-4	TRBJ2-2	-	CASSLDPGTPSGELFF	TGTGCCAGCAGTTTGGACCCCGGGACCCCATCTGGGGAGCTGTTTTTT
-	TRBV29-1	TRBJ1-1	many	CSVPRKNTEAFF	TGCAGCGTTCCACGCAAGAACACTGAAGCTTTCTTT
TRBD1	TRBV20-1	TRBJ2-7	many	CSARPDRGVSYEQYF	TGCAGTGCTAGACCGGACAGGGGGGTAAGCTACGAGCAGTACTTC